This TCR beta chain was recorded in a study of neurological immune-mediated disorders. Over 160 million TCR-beta sequences from 15-18 subjects were obtained in each sequencing run. TCRdb ran MiXCR on the 5' RACE reads and lists one entry per CDR3 protein. This table has over 45,000 distinct CDR3 sequences, about 25% appearing once. The length of the CDR3 is 14 residues. The V segment lost 10 bases and the J segment 3 bases; nucleotides outside the gene matches: 7. The V gene's germline CDR1 is MDHEN and CDR2 SYDVKM. This clonotype was counted many times. Specimen: PBMCs. The gene calls are TRBV28 and TRBJ1-1, with 11 bases aligning to TRBD1. This TCR came from a woman aged 70 to 79 in good health. In DNA, the CDR3 is TGTGCCACGAAACCGGGACAGGGGGACACTGAAGCTTTCTTT. It encodes CATKPGQGDTEAFF.